This TCR beta chain originates from a study of lymphopenia after photon versus proton radiotherapy (dated by TCRdb to between 2017 and 2020). Concerning the study at large: Photon and proton radiation therapy were compared by the study for their immunological effects in patients with gastrointestinal tumors who developed high-grade lymphopenia. The study was designed to characterize how the impact on the immune system differs between the two radiation modalities. The cohort included over 15 patients with gastrointestinal tumors who developed lymphopenia after receiving either photon or proton therapy.

Findings and caveats that apply to the study as a whole: During treatment, patients who received proton therapy stayed relatively stable, whereas patients who received photon therapy lost naive T cells and TCR diversity and gained effector/memory populations. The survival association was examined only in patients who died, and the authors described better survival with proton therapy as a possibility, not as a demonstrated result. Across the cohort, a larger post-nadir drop in TCR diversity was inversely correlated with overall survival time among patients who died. After the lymphocyte count nadir, repertoires from photon-treated patients showed oligoclonal expansion, particularly of CD8+ Temra cells, and this expansion drove the decline in diversity.

The germline ends are 12 bases apart after V is trimmed by 2 bases and J by 1 base. The CDR3 holds 15 amino acids from the cysteine to the phenylalanine. Only the CDR3 DNA is retained, 45 bases long and in frame from the first base. The CDR1 and CDR2 encoded by the germline V gene are SGHDT and YYEEEE. The library was prepared using the immunoSEQ multiplex PCR assay. Alongside multiparametric flow cytometry, deep sequencing of rearranged TCR beta loci was used to profile the T cell repertoires. TCRdb carries this immuneACCESS record with in-frame sequences only. Its versions omit some clonotypes, under half of them owing to an unresolved V gene in the studies checked, with the rest unexplained. This sample comprises about 55,000 clones, roughly 83% of them detected only once. Approximately 2% of the sample belongs to the ten largest clones. Turning to this clone: Its antigen remains undetermined. No base-level quality is on record; no much larger clone is a single base apart.

The sequences come from peripheral blood, collected from a patient treated with proton-based radiotherapy. Recombination linked TRBV5-6 to TRBJ1-1, with the D gene call left open. The TCR was taken from a man in his 60s with pancreatic cancer. The nucleotide sequence reads TGTGCCAGCAGCTTTTTCGCCGGGCGGAACACTGAAGCTTTCTTT. It specifies CASSFFAGRNTEAFF.